This TCR beta chain derives from a study of cytomegalovirus exposure and HLA in healthy donors (dated by TCRdb to the late 2010s). With respect to the entire study: An earlier analysis of fewer than 750 of the donors reported about 280 Gb of sequence data and 90 million to 120 million unique TCR beta sequences obtained from about 179 million T cells. The study combined high-throughput TCR immunosequencing, statistical association of individual TCRs with disease status, and machine learning to predict cytomegalovirus infection status. The T cell repertoires of 666 subjects were profiled by immunosequencing and related to cytomegalovirus serostatus. Of the roughly 390 genotyped donors, 65% to 90% fell in the genetic ancestry cluster associated with self-reported Caucasian donors. A separate validation cohort of roughly 110 different subjects was used in addition to the 666-subject first cohort. Donor age, sex, ethnicity and CMV serostatus were compiled alongside the repertoire data. In the later analysis, no new phenotypic data were used to find candidate immune exposures; instead, reliance was placed on TCR beta sequences and their occurrence across donors. To study patterns of TCR occurrence, a later analysis re-analyzed previously published TCR beta repertoires from 666 donors and added high-resolution HLA genotyping. Typing coverage varied by locus: roughly 620-630 donors for A, B, C, DRB1 and DQB1; approximately 560 for DQA1; around 570 for DPA1; 400 to 480 for DPB1. Roughly five DR-DQ haplotypes were handled as single units for association and clustering, since linkage in the cohort was strong. An earlier analysis of 587 of the donors applied high-throughput TCR beta sequencing to assess whether each TCR beta V gene segment acted as functional or pseudogenic. The study aimed to test whether cataloging public T cell receptors could reveal signatures of past pathogen exposure. Approximately 300 gigabases of sequencing data and around 88 million unique TCR sequences made up an early release that covered nearly 650 HLA-typed donors. In a later genetic analysis, genome-wide SNP genotypes for about three fifths of the 666 donors were used, and that subset was treated as a discovery cohort. Both class I and class II loci were covered by HLA typing, at four-digit resolution. Among a few hundred genotyped donors of the cohort, an average of roughly 240,000 unique TCR beta nucleotide sequences were sequenced per donor, around 20% of them non-productive. All discovery cohort repertoires had been generated on a single sequencing platform.

The cohort comprised 670 or so healthy bone marrow donors. Cohort members were all nominally healthy when sampled, although unrecorded immune exposures were likely present. The donor tested CMV seropositive, placing the donor among the 250 to 350 seropositive members of the cohort. Each donor provided a peripheral blood sample, and peripheral blood mononuclear cells were used for TCR beta sequencing. Genomic DNA was extracted from the blood cell samples with the Qiagen DNeasy Blood Extraction Kit. Library preparation was by the immunoSEQ multiplex PCR assay. For the multiplex PCR, a mixture combining 60 forward primers for TCR Vbeta segments and 13 reverse primers for TCR Jbeta segments was used. Amplification of the CDR3 region of rearranged TCR beta genes was performed with a multiplex PCR assay on genomic DNA. On the Illumina HiSeq System, the amplified TCR beta libraries were sequenced as 87-base-pair reads. On the study's bioinformatics: In a later analysis, about 80 million unique TCR beta chains were counted across the 500 to 850 repertoires, and roughly 9.9 million of these chains were shared by at least two donors. Raw reads were error-corrected and collapsed into unique sequences by a nearest-neighbor algorithm in which closely related sequences were merged to remove PCR and sequencing errors. CDR3 sequences were aligned to IMGT reference sequences to assign V, D and J gene segments. For a sequence to be retained, a match of at least six nucleotides to both a V gene segment and a J gene segment was required. Rearrangements were called productive when the CDR3 lacked stop codons and stayed in frame with V and J; all others were non-productive. Following IMGT convention, CDR3 was defined as the stretch from the second conserved V-encoded cysteine up to the conserved J-encoded phenylalanine. The earlier analysis of about 570 of the donors excluded any sequence lacking an unambiguous match to a single V gene segment. In an earlier analysis of a few hundred of the donors, V segments were called functional above 56.7% productive rearrangements and were called segregating when the between-donor standard deviation exceeded 5%. A statistical classification framework was built for diagnosing cytomegalovirus status from the catalog of TCR beta chain sequences. In a later analysis, V and J genes were assigned by comparing TCR nucleotide sequences against IMGT/GENE-DB human TR gene sequences. In a later analysis, CDR3 sequences and most-parsimonious VDJ recombination scenarios were assigned using the TCRdist pipeline. In a later analysis, each TCR beta chain was defined by its CDR3 amino acid sequence together with its V-gene family, and reads lacking a unique V-gene family were excluded. A later analysis removed 592 highly shared, low-generation-probability nucleotide sequences to deal with suspected cross-contamination and a sequencing artifact. A later analysis calculated a clonal expansion index for each public chain from normalized within-repertoire ranks of inferred template counts. In a later analysis, generation probabilities were computed using a VDJ recombination model fitted to out-of-frame rearrangements, and the results were checked against IGoR. In a later analysis, hypergeometric tests were used to score TCR-TCR, TCR-HLA and TCR-CMV co-occurrence, with a repertoire-size bias correction applied to TCR pairs. In a later analysis, false discovery rates were estimated by permuting HLA or CMV assignments 20 times. In a later analysis, co-occurring TCRs were grouped with DBSCAN, and TCRdist sequence similarity was added when clustering was performed within HLA-allele-positive subsets. Co-occurrence clustering excluded repertoires with fewer than 30,000 or more than 120,000 public chains, plus five with anomalous nucleotide sharing. TCRdb obtained this table from immuneACCESS and retained in-frame rearrangements with V and J assigned. These tables miss some clones; where compared with another copy, unresolved V genes account for less than half of the shortfall, and the remainder is unexplained. V and J calls and clone size come straight from that table; D and trimming were deduced from the DNA. The sample table contains approximately 150,000 clones; only one count was recorded for roughly 81% of them. The ten largest account for about 4.9% of the sample.

For this clone: Its antigen target is currently unknown. Base qualities are not provided; no much larger clone lies one nucleotide away.

The study at large found these results: A cluster of highly shared sequence variants was judged likely to represent a technical artifact of the sequencing pipeline. Correlated functional status among segregating V segments might reflect linkage disequilibrium, but an unknown experimental factor could not be ruled out. In an earlier analysis of 587 of the donors, most TCR beta V segments appeared in productive rearrangements about 87% or about 30% of the time, broadly matching IMGT annotations. According to a later analysis, most CMV-associated TCR beta chains appeared to be HLA-restricted, and the HLA associations seemed to be driven largely by CMV exposure. A later analysis reported that several top co-occurrence clusters appeared linked to parvovirus B19, influenza, CMV and Epstein-Barr virus. Because some donors lacked HLA typing at each locus, the association tests relied only on the typed subset. Sequencing depth was assumed to be roughly uniform across donors in the presence/absence analyses, though that assumption may not hold. Compared with equally common non-associated chains, HLA-associated TCR beta chains in a later analysis were more clonally expanded and had lower generation probabilities. In vitro tests confirmed that a few of the cytomegalovirus-associated TCR beta chains recognize cytomegalovirus antigens. A later analysis found that TCR association rates varied across HLA loci, with DRB1 alleles showing the most associated TCRs and HLA-C alleles the fewest. A later analysis associated 15,000 or so TCR beta sequences with specific HLA alleles at a false discovery rate of 0.05. A later genetic analysis associated a missense DCLRE1C variant with V-gene and J-gene trimming of TCR beta chains, and an independent cohort replicated the association. A later genetic analysis reported fewer N-insertions in productive TCRs among donors in an Asian-associated ancestry cluster than the roughly 620-donor mean. The 87-base-pair reads could not distinguish some IMGT-functional V segments, including TRBV6-2 and TRBV6-3, so those segments were excluded. Most TCR sequences were seen in very few donors, while some public TCRs were found in many individuals. About 17 rarely observed V segments, including chromosome 9 orphons, were excluded from the earlier analysis of about 600 of the donors because counts were too low. The authors suggested that the approach could potentially be extended to other disease states and immunological phenotypes. Cytomegalovirus status was reported to be diagnosed by the classifier with high specificity and sensitivity in both the original and validation cohorts. In this cohort, only TCR beta chains were sequenced, and detectable features were limited by the absence of alpha or paired-chain data. A total of 164 TCR beta chains were listed by the study as associated with cytomegalovirus. When HLA alleles, especially DR and DQ, strongly co-occurred, attributing TCR associations to individual alleles was difficult. A further reported finding was that TCR beta sequences accurately predicted the HLA-A and HLA-B alleles for most subjects in the first cohort. CMV serostatus was the only immune exposure information available for the cohort.

From the germline V gene, CDR1 is MGHDK and CDR2 is SYGVNS. For this chain, trimming is 8 bases at the V end and 1 base at the J end, and the number of junction bases without a gene match is 11. The cysteine opens and the phenylalanine closes a CDR3 of 15 amino acids. Just CDR3 DNA is preserved here, 45 bases in frame from base 1. The sequence derives from a girl aged 5-17 years in good health and CMV-seropositive. The V and J segments used are TRBV25-1 and TRBJ2-7, with 7 middle bases fitting TRBD1. The sample taken for sequencing was PBMCs. The nucleotide sequence reads TGTGCCAGCGGAATACTCGGGACAGCATCCTACGAGCAGTACTTC. This yields the protein CASGILGTASYEQYF.